These T cell receptor beta chains were read from a single sample in a study of post-analysis software for immune sequencing data. TCRdb ran MiXCR on the PCR reads and lists one entry per CDR3 protein. Here the sample spans more than 450,000 distinct CDR3 sequences, less than 40% being singletons. Sequenced material: blood. The receptors originated from a girl aged 2-17 years with multiple sclerosis. CDR3s include the opening cysteine and the closing phenylalanine or tryptophan. Each record gives: CDR3 length, V gene, D gene, J gene, clone size, CDR3 DNA, CDR3 protein. D genes are given only for firm matches. Only some rows state a clone size, as once, few, many or a class for expanded clones.

len: 17; v_gene: TRBV7-6; d_gene: .; j_gene: TRBJ2-1; abundance: few; CDR3nt: TGTGCCAGCAGCCTAGGGACCGTGGGTTCTTACGACAATGAGCAGTTCTTC; CDR3aa: CASSLGTVGSYDNEQFF
len: 11; v_gene: TRBV11-3; d_gene: .; j_gene: TRBJ1-2; abundance: .; CDR3nt: TGTGCCAGCACCCCTCCTTGGGGCTACACCTTC; CDR3aa: CASTPPWGYTF
len: 14; v_gene: TRBV3-1; d_gene: .; j_gene: TRBJ2-3; abundance: few; CDR3nt: TGTGCCAGCAGCTACGGAATTGAGGGAGATACGCAGTATTTT; CDR3aa: CASSYGIEGDTQYF
len: 17; v_gene: TRBV14; d_gene: .; j_gene: TRBJ2-1; abundance: .; CDR3nt: TGTGCCAGCAGCCATCCGGCTGGGGGGCAATGGTACAATGAGCAGTTCTTC; CDR3aa: CASSHPAGGQWYNEQFF
len: 16; v_gene: TRBV9; d_gene: .; j_gene: TRBJ1-2; abundance: .; CDR3nt: TGTGCCAGCAGTGGTTATCGACCAGAGAACAACTATGGCTACACCTTC; CDR3aa: CASSGYRPENNYGYTF
len: 17; v_gene: TRBV4-2; d_gene: TRBD2; j_gene: TRBJ2-3; abundance: .; CDR3nt: TGTGCCAGCAGCCAAGCTGGGACTAGCGGGGTCACAGATACGCAGTATTTT; CDR3aa: CASSQAGTSGVTDTQYF
len: 15; v_gene: TRBV12-5; d_gene: .; j_gene: TRBJ1-2; abundance: .; CDR3nt: TGTGCTAGTGGCCCGGGGCGGGGGACATCGGATGGCTACACCTTC; CDR3aa: CASGPGRGTSDGYTF
len: 13; v_gene: TRBV5-1; d_gene: TRBD1; j_gene: TRBJ2-7; abundance: .; CDR3nt: TGCGCCAGCGGCCTGGGACAGTCCTACGAGCAGTACTTC; CDR3aa: CASGLGQSYEQYF
len: 16; v_gene: TRBV5-5; d_gene: .; j_gene: TRBJ2-3; abundance: .; CDR3nt: TGTGCCAGCAGCTTGGAGTTCAAGGCCGCGGCAGATACGCAGTATTTT; CDR3aa: CASSLEFKAAADTQYF
len: 15; v_gene: TRBV10-2; d_gene: .; j_gene: TRBJ2-5; abundance: .; CDR3nt: TGCGCCAGCAGCCCCGAGGGCGGCTACCAAGAGACCCAGTACTTC; CDR3aa: CASSPEGGYQETQYF
len: 15; v_gene: TRBV10-1; d_gene: TRBD2; j_gene: TRBJ2-3; abundance: .; CDR3nt: TGCGCCAGCAGTGATGGTAGCGGGGGCACAGATACGCAGTATTTT; CDR3aa: CASSDGSGGTDTQYF
len: 16; v_gene: TRBV7-3; d_gene: TRBD1; j_gene: TRBJ2-6; abundance: few; CDR3nt: TGTGCCAGCAGCTCACAGGGGGCTTTTGGGGCCAACGTCCTGACTTTC; CDR3aa: CASSSQGAFGANVLTF
len: 11; v_gene: TRBV10-3; d_gene: .; j_gene: TRBJ2-5; abundance: .; CDR3nt: TGTGCCATCAGGTCTCAAGAGACCCAGTACTTC; CDR3aa: CAIRSQETQYF
len: 14; v_gene: TRBV5-1; d_gene: .; j_gene: TRBJ2-7; abundance: .; CDR3nt: TGCGCCAGCAGCTTGGGTGAGCATACCTACGAGCAGTACTTC; CDR3aa: CASSLGEHTYEQYF
len: 15; v_gene: TRBV7-9; d_gene: TRBD2; j_gene: TRBJ2-1; abundance: .; CDR3nt: TGTGCCAGCAGCAAACTAGCGGGGAACTACGATAAGCAGTTCTTC; CDR3aa: CASSKLAGNYDKQFF
len: 14; v_gene: TRBV7-9; d_gene: .; j_gene: TRBJ1-3; abundance: .; CDR3nt: TGTGCCAGCAGCTTAGCGGAGGGAAGAAACACCATATATTTT; CDR3aa: CASSLAEGRNTIYF
len: 14; v_gene: TRBV20-1; d_gene: .; j_gene: TRBJ2-5; abundance: .; CDR3nt: TGCAGTGCTAGAGCCCTGAGCCGGGGAGAGACCCAGTACTTC; CDR3aa: CSARALSRGETQYF
len: 15; v_gene: TRBV7-2; d_gene: TRBD2; j_gene: TRBJ2-4; abundance: .; CDR3nt: TGTGCCAGCAGCTTAGCTAGCGGGGGGAAAAACATTCAGTACTTC; CDR3aa: CASSLASGGKNIQYF
len: 12; v_gene: TRBV12-3/TRBV12-4; d_gene: .; j_gene: TRBJ2-2; abundance: .; CDR3nt: TGTGCCAGCAGTTTGGCTATCGGGGAGCTGTTTTTT; CDR3aa: CASSLAIGELFF
len: 13; v_gene: TRBV20-1; d_gene: .; j_gene: TRBJ2-2; abundance: .; CDR3nt: TGCAGTGCTAGTCGGCGGGGACGGGGGGAGCTGTTTTTT; CDR3aa: CSASRRGRGELFF
len: 15; v_gene: TRBV4-1; d_gene: TRBD2; j_gene: TRBJ2-2; abundance: .; CDR3nt: TGCGCCAGCAGCCAAGATAGCGGGGGCACCGGGGAGCTGTTTTTT; CDR3aa: CASSQDSGGTGELFF
len: 15; v_gene: TRBV3-1; d_gene: .; j_gene: TRBJ1-5; abundance: many; CDR3nt: TGTGCCAGCAGCCAAGATGGGGGGAGCAATCAGCCCCAGCATTTT; CDR3aa: CASSQDGGSNQPQHF
len: 14; v_gene: TRBV20-1; d_gene: TRBD2; j_gene: TRBJ2-3; abundance: once; CDR3nt: TGCAGTGCTACGCGGGAGGGCGTCACAGATACGCAGTATTTT; CDR3aa: CSATREGVTDTQYF
len: 14; v_gene: TRBV5-1; d_gene: .; j_gene: TRBJ2-1; abundance: once; CDR3nt: TGCGCCAGCAGCTGGGGGGGGGCGGGGAATGAGCAGTTCTTC; CDR3aa: CASSWGGAGNEQFF
len: 15; v_gene: TRBV5-1; d_gene: .; j_gene: TRBJ2-3; abundance: .; CDR3nt: TGCGCCAGCAGCTCGGAGCGGCTGCCCGCGGATACGCAGTATTTT; CDR3aa: CASSSERLPADTQYF
len: 16; v_gene: TRBV6-1; d_gene: .; j_gene: TRBJ1-1; abundance: few; CDR3nt: TGTGCCAGCAAGACCGACCTGATCCGAAGGGACACTGAAGCTTTCTTT; CDR3aa: CASKTDLIRRDTEAFF